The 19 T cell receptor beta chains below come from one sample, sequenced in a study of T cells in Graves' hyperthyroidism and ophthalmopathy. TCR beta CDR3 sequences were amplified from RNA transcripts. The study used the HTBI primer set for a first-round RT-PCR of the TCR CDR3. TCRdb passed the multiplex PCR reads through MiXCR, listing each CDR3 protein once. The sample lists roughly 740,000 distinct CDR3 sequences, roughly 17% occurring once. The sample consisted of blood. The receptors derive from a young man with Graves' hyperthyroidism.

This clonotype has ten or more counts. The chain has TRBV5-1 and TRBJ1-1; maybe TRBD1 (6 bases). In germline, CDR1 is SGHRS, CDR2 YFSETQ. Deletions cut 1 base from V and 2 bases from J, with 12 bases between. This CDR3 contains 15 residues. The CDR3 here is CASSLRAGANTEAFF. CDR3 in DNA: TGCGCCAGCAGCTTGAGGGCAGGGGCCAACACTGAAGCTTTCTTT.

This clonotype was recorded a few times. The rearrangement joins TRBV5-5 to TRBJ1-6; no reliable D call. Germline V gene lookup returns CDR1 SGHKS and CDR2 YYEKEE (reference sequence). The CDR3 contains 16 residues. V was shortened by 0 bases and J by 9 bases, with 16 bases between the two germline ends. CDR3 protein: CASSLDEIGVGSPLHF. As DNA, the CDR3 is TGTGCCAGCAGCTTGGACGAGATTGGGGTTGGTTCACCCCTCCACTTT.

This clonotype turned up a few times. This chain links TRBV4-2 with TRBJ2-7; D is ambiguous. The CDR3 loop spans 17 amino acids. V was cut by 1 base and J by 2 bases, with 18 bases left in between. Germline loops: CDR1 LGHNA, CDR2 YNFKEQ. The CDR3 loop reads CASSQADTIPNPYEQYF. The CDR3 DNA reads TGTGCCAGCAGCCAAGCCGACACTATACCCAACCCCTACGAGCAGTACTTC.

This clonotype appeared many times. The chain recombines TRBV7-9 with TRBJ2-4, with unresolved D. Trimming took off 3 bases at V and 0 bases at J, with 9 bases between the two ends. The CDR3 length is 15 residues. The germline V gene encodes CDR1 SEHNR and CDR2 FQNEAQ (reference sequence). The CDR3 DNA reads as TGTGCCAGCAGCTTGGTTTGGGGAGCCAAAAACATTCAGTACTTC. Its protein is CASSLVWGAKNIQYF.

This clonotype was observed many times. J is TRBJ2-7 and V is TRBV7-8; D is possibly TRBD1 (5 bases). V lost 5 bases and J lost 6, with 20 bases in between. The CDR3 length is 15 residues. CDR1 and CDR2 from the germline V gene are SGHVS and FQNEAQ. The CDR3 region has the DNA TGTGCCAGCAGCCCGAACAGGATCCGACTGGTCGAGCAGTACTTC. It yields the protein CASSPNRIRLVEQYF.

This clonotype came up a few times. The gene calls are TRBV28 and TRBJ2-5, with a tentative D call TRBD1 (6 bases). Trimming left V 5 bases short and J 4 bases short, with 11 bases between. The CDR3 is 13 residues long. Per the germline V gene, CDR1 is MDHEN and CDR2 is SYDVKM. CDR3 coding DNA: TGTGCCAGCAGTGCCGAAGGGGGAGAGACCCAGTACTTC. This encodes CASSAEGGETQYF.

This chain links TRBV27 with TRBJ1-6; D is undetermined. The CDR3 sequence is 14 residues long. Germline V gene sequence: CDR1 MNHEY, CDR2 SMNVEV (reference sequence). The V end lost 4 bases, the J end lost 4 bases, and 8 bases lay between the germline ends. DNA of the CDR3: TGTGCCAGCAGTTGGGTCGGTTATAATTCACCCCTCCACTTT. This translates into CASSWVGYNSPLHF.

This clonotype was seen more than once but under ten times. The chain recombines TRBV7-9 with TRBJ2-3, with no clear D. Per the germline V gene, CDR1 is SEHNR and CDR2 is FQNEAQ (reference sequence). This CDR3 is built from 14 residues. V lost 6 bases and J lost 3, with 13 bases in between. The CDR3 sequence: CASSTIIGTDTQYF. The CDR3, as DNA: TGTGCCAGCAGTACCATCATCGGGACAGATACGCAGTATTTT.

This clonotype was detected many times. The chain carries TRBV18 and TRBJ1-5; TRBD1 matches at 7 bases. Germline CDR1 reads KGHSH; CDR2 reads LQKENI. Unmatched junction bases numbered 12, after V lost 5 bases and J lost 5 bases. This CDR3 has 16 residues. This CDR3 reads CASSYRQATGDQPQHF. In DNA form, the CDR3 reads TGTGCCAGCTCATATCGACAGGCCACAGGGGATCAGCCCCAGCATTTT.

In DNA, the CDR3 is TGTGCCAGCAGTGAATGGGGGACAGGGGACGGAGGAGAGACCCAGTACTTC. Its translation is CASSEWGTGDGGETQYF. The V and J genes are TRBV25-1 and TRBJ2-5; 10 nucleotides agree with TRBD1. Germline V gene sequence: CDR1 MGHDK, CDR2 SYGVNS. Trimming took 1 base from V and 4 from J; bases not matched to a gene: 9. This CDR3 comprises 17 residues.

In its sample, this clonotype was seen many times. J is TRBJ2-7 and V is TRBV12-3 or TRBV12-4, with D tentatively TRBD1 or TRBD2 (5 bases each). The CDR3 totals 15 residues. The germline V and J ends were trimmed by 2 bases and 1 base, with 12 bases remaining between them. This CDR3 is CASSLSGRQSYEQYF. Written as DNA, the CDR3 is TGTGCCAGCAGTTTATCGGGGAGACAGTCCTACGAGCAGTACTTC.

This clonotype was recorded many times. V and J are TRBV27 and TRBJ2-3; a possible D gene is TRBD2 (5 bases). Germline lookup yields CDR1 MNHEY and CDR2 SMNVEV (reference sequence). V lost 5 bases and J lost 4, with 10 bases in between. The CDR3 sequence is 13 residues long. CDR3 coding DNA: TGTGCCAGCAGTCAACGGAGGCCAGATACGCAGTATTTT. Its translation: CASSQRRPDTQYF.

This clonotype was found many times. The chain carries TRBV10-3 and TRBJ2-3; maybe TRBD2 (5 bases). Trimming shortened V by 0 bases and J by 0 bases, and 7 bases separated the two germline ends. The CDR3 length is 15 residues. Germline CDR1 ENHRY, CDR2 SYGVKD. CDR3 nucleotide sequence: TGTGCCATCAGTGAGTCAGGCGGGAGCACAGATACGCAGTATTTT. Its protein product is CAISESGGSTDTQYF.

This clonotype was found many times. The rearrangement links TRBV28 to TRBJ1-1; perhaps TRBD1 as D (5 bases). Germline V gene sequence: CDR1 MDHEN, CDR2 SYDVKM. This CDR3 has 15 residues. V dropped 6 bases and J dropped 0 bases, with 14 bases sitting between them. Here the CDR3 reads CASSPLGGMNTEAFF. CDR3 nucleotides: TGTGCCAGCAGCCCCCTTGGGGGGATGAACACTGAAGCTTTCTTT.

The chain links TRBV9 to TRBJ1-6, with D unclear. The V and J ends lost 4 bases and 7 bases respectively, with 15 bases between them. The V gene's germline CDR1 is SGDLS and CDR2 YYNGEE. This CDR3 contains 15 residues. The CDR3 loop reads CASSQDGSSNSPLHF. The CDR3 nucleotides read TGTGCCAGCAGCCAAGACGGCAGTTCCAATTCACCCCTCCACTTT.

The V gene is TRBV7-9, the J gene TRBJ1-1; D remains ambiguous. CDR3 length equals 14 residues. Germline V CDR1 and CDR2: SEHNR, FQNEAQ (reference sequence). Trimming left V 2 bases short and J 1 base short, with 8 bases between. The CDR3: CASSLRIGNTEAFF. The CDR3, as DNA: TGTGCCAGCAGCTTAAGGATCGGGAACACTGAAGCTTTCTTT. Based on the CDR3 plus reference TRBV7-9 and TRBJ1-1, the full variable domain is DTGVSQNPRHKITKRGQNVTFRCDPISEHNRLYWYRQTLGQGPEFLTYFQNEAQLEKSRLLSDRFSAERPKGSFSTLEIQRTEQGDSAMYLCASSLRIGNTEAFFGQGTRLTVV.

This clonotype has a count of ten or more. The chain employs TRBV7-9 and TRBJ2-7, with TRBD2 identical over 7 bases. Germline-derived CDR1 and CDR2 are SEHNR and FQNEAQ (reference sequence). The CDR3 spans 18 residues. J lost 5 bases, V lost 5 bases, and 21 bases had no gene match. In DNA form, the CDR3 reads TGTGCCAGCAGCCCAAAGGGGCGGGGGTCGGGTAGGAGTCACGAGCAGTACTTC. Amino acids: CASSPKGRGSGRSHEQYF.

The CDR3 loop is CASSIWGMNTEAFF. CDR3 in DNA: TGCGCCAGCAGCATATGGGGGATGAACACTGAAGCTTTCTTT. The V call is TRBV5-1, the J call TRBJ1-1; D is perhaps TRBD1 (5 bases). Germline V CDR1 and CDR2: SGHRS, YFSETQ. Trimming removed 4 bases from V and 0 bases from J, with 10 bases in between. There are 14 residues in the CDR3.

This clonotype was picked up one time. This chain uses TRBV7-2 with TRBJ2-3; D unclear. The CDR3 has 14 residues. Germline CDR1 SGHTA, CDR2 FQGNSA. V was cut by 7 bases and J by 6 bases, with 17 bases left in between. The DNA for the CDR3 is TGTGCCAGCACCCTCGGTGGGTCTATGGATACGCAGTATTTT. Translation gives CASTLGGSMDTQYF.